This TCR beta chain was identified during a study of T-cell reconstitution after alpha-beta-depleted transplantation in children. With regard to this clonotype: Antigen specificity is unknown.

A library of TCRbeta sequences, prepared with unique molecular identifiers, was generated. TCRdb reprocessed the PCR reads with MiXCR, giving one entry per CDR3 protein. The sample yields a few hundred thousand distinct CDR3 sequences, 13% seen once. Whole-study findings and limits: One year post-transplant, T-cell counts and diversity were largely derived from T cells produced anew. Some patients owed their high day-60 TCRbeta diversity to surviving recipient T cells and thymic progenitors. There were reportedly several hundred expanded graft clones from which alpha-beta T cells came about two months after transplant.

The germline V and J ends were trimmed by 4 bases and 0 bases, with 10 bases remaining between them. Germline lookup yields CDR1 DFQATT and CDR2 SNEGSKA (reference sequence). The CDR3 is 14 amino acids. This chain joins TRBV20-1 and TRBJ1-5; possibly TRBD1 for D (5 bases). This sequence was found in a male patient younger than 18 who had a stem cell transplant for acute myeloid leukemia, so the T cells may come from the graft donor. This sample comprised PBMCs, mostly from graft donor cells, obtained 360 days after TCRalphabeta/CD19-depleted stem cell transplant. DNA for the CDR3: TGCAGTGCTACCTGGGACTATAGCAATCAGCCCCAGCATTTT. It is translated as CSATWDYSNQPQHF.